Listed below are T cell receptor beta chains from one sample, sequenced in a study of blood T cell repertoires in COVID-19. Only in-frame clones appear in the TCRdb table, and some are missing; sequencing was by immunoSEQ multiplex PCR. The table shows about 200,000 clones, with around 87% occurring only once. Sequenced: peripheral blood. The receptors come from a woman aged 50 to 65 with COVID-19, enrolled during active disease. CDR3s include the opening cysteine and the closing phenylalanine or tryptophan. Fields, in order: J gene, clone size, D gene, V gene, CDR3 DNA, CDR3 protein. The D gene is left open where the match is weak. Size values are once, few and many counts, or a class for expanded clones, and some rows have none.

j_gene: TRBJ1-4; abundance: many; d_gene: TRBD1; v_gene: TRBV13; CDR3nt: TGTGCCAGCAGCTTAGGACAGGGGGCATATGAAAAACTGTTTTTT; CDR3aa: CASSLGQGAYEKLFF
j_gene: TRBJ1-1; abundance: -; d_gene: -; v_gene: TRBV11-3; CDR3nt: TGTGCCAGCAGCTTAAGTCCCTCGGGGAACACTGAAGCTTTCTTT; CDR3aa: CASSLSPSGNTEAFF
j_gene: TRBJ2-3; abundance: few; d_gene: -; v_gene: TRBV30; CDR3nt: TGTGCCTGGGGGTGGGGACAAGGCACAGATACGCAGTATTTT; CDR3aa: CAWGWGQGTDTQYF
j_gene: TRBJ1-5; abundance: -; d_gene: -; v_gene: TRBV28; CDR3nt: TGTGCCACCGCCCGGGACATCACTAGCAATCAGCCCCAGCATTTT; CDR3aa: CATARDITSNQPQHF
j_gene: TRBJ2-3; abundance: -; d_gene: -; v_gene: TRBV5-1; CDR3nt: TGCGCCAGCAGCTTGGCCCCGGGTTCAACAGATACGCAGTATTTT; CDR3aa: CASSLAPGSTDTQYF
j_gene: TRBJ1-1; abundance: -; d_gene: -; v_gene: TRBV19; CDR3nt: TGTGCCAGTAGTCTGCAGGGCACCACTGAAGCTTTCTTT; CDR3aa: CASSLQGTTEAFF
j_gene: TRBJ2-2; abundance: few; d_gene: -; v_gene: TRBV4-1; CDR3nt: TGCGCCAGCAGTCCCGGGACCGGGGAGCTGTTTTTT; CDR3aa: CASSPGTGELFF
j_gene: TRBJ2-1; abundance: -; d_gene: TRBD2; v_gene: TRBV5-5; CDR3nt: TGTGCCAGCAGCTTGGCTTGGCTAGCGGGGCAGAATGAGCAGTTCTTC; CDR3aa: CASSLAWLAGQNEQFF
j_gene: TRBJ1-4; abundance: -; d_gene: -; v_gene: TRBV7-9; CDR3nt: TGTGCCAGCAGCTCACCATTTGACATTTATGAAAAACTGTTTTTT; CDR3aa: CASSSPFDIYEKLFF
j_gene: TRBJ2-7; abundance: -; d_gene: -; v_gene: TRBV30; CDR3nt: TGTGCCTGGAGTGCTTATACAGGCTCCTACGAGCAGTACTTC; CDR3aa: CAWSAYTGSYEQYF
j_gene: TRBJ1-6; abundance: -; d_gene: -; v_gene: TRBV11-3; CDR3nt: TGTGCCAGCAGCGCTGCCGTTGTACAGGGCTATAATTCACCCCTCCACTTT; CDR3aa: CASSAAVVQGYNSPLHF
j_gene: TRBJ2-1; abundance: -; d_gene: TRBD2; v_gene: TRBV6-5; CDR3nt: TGTGCCAGCAAGTCCTCGCGGGGGGGCTACAATGAGCAGTTCTTC; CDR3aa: CASKSSRGGYNEQFF
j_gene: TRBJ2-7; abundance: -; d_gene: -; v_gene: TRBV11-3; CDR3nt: TGTGCCAGCAGCTTAGGGGCCTACCTTTACGAGCAGTACTTC; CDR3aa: CASSLGAYLYEQYF
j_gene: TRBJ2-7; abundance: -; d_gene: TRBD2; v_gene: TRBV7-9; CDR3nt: TGTGCCAGCAGTTCGGGAGGTTCCTACGAGCAGTACTTC; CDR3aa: CASSSGGSYEQYF
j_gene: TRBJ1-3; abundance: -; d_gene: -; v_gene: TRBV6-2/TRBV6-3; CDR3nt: TGTGCCAGCAGTTACCAGGTCTCTGGAAACACCATATATTTT; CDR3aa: CASSYQVSGNTIYF
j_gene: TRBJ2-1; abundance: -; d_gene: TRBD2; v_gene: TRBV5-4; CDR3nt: TGTGCCAGCAGCTCGGGGACTACCGGCAACAATGAGCAGTTCTTC; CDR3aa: CASSSGTTGNNEQFF
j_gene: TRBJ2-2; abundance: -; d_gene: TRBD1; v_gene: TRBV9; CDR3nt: TGTGCCAGCAGCAAAGGGCAGGGGACAGGAGGCACCGGGGAGCTGTTTTTT; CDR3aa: CASSKGQGTGGTGELFF
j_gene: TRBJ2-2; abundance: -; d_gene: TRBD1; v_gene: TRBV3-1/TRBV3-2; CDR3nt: TGTGCCAGCAGCCCCTTGACAGGGGGCTGGGGGGAGCTGTTTTTT; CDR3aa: CASSPLTGGWGELFF
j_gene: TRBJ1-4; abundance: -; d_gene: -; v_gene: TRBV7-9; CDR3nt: TGTGCCAGCAGCTTAGGGGGGGAGTCAACTAATGAAAAACTGTTTTTT; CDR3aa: CASSLGGESTNEKLFF
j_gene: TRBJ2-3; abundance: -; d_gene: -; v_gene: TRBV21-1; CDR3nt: TGTGCCAGCAGCAAAAGGAGACTAGCGGGGAGCACAGATACGCAGTATTTT; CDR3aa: CASSKRRLAGSTDTQYF
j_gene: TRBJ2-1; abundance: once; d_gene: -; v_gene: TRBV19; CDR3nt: TGTGCCAGTATAAGTTCGGAGGGTGAGCAGTTCTTC; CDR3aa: CASISSEGEQFF
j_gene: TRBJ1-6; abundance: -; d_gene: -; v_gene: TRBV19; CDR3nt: TGTGCCAGTAGGGCCCCGGGGGGTGAGAATTCACCCCTCCACTTT; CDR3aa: CASRAPGGENSPLHF
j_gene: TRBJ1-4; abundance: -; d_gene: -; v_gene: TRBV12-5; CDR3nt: TGTGCTAGTGGTTGGGGCCCCACCGGAACTAATGAAAAACTGTTTTTT; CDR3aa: CASGWGPTGTNEKLFF
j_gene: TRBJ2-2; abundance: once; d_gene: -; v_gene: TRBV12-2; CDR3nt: TGTGCAAGTCGCTTAGTGAGGCCAAGGGGTGACACCGGGGAGCTGTTTTTT; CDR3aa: CASRLVRPRGDTGELFF
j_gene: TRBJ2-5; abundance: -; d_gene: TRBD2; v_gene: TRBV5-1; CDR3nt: TGCGCCAGCAGCTTGGTACCGGGGGGGCCGGAGACCCAGTACTTC; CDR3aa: CASSLVPGGPETQYF
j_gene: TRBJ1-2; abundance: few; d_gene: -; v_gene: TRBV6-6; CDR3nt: TGTGCCGTCGCGGTCATCAGGAGGGCTAACTATGGCTACACCTTC; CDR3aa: CAVAVIRRANYGYTF
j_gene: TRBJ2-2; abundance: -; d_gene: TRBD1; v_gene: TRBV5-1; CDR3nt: TGCGCCAGCAGCCAACGACAGGGGTCGGGGGCCGGGGAGCTGTTTTTT; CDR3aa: CASSQRQGSGAGELFF
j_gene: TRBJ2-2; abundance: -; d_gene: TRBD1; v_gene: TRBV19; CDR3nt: TGTGCCACGCACAGGGGATACACCGGGGAGCTGTTTTTT; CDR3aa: CATHRGYTGELFF
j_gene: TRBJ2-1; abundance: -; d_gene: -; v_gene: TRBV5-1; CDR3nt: TGCGCCAGCAGCTTAGCGAATGAGCAGTTCTTC; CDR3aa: CASSLANEQFF
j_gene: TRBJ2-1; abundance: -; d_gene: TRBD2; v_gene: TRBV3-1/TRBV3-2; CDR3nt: TGTGCCAGCAGCCCGAATAGCGGGAGACACAATGAGCAGTTCTTC; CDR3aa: CASSPNSGRHNEQFF
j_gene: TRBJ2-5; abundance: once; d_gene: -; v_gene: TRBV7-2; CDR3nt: TGTGCCAGCAGCTTAGGGACACCCTTCAGGCGGGAGACCCAGTACTTC; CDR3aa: CASSLGTPFRRETQYF
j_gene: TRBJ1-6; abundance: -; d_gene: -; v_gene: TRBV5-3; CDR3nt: TGTGCCAGAAGCAACTCCGGGACTCGGTATAATTCACCCCTCCACTTT; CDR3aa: CARSNSGTRYNSPLHF
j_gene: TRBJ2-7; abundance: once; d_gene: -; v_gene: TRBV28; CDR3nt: TGTGCCAGCAGTCAAACAGGGTCGGGTGGGAACGAGCAGTACTTC; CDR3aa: CASSQTGSGGNEQYF
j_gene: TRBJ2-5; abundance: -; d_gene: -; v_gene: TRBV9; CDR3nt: TGTGCCAGCAGCCCCCCCGGGGGAACGGAGACCCAGTACTTC; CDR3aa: CASSPPGGTETQYF
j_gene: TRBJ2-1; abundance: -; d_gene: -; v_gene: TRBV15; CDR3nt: TGTGCCACCAGCAGAGATCAGGGCAGCTACAATGAGCAGTTCTTC; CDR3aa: CATSRDQGSYNEQFF
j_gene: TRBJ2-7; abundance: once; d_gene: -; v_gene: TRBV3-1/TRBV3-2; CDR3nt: TGTGCCAGCAGCCAAACCCCGACAGTCTCTAACTACGAGCAGTACTTC; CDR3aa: CASSQTPTVSNYEQYF
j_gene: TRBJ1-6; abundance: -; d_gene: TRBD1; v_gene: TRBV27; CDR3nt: TGTGCCAGCAGTTTCCGAGGACAGGGGCCACCCCTCCACTTT; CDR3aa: CASSFRGQGPPLHF
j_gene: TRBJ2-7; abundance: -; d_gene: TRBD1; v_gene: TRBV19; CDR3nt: TGTGCCACCAAAGGGGCAGGGACAGGACTATGGGAGCAGTACTTC; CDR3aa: CATKGAGTGLWEQYF
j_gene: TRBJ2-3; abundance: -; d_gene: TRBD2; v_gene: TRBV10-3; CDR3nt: TGTGCCATCAGTAGTTTAGGACTAGCGGGCACAGATACGCAGTATTTT; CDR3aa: CAISSLGLAGTDTQYF
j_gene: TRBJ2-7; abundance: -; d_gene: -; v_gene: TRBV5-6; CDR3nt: TGTGCCAGCAGCTCCTATTACCGGGGTCCCTACGAGCAGTACTTC; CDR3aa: CASSSYYRGPYEQYF
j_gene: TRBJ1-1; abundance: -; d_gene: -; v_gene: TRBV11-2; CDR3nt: TGTGCCAGCATCTATGGTGGGAACACTGAAGCTTTCTTT; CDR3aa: CASIYGGNTEAFF